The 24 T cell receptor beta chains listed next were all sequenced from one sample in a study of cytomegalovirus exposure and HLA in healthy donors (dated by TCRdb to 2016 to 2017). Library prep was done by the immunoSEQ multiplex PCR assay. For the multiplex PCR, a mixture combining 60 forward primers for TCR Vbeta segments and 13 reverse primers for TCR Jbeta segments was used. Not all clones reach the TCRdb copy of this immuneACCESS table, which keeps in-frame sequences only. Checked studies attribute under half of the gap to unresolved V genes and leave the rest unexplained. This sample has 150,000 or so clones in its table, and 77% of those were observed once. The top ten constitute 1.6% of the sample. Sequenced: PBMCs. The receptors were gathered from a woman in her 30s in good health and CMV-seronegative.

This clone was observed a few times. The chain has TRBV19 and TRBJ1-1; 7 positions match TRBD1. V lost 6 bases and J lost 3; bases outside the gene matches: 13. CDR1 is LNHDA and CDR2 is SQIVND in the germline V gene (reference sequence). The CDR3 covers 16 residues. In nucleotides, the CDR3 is TGTGCCAGTAGATGGCAGGGGGAGGTTTCGTACACTGAAGCTTTCTTT. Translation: CASRWQGEVSYTEAFF.

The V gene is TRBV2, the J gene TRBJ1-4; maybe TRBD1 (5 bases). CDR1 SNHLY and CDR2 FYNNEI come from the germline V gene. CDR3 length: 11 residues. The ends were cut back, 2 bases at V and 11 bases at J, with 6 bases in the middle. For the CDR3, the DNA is TGTGCCAGCAGTGAAAGGGGTAAACTGTTTTTT. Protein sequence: CASSERGKLFF.

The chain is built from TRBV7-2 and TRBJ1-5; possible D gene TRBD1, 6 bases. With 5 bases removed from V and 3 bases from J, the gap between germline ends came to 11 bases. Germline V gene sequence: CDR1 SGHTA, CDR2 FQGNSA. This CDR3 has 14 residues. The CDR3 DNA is TGTGCCAGCAGCCCCCAGGGGTCCAATCAGCCCCAGCATTTT. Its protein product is CASSPQGSNQPQHF.

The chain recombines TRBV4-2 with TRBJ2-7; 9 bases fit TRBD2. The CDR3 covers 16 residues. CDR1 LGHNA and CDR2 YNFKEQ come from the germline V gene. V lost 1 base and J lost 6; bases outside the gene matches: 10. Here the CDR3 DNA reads TGTGCCAGCAGCCAAGCCTTAGCGGGGGCCCATGCCGAGCAGTACTTC. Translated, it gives CASSQALAGAHAEQYF.

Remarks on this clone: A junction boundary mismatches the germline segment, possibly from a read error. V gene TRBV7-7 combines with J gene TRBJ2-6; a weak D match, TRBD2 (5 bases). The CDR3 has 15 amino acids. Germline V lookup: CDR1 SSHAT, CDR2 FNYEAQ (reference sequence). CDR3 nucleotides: TGTGCTAGCAGCTTACGCGAGGGTGGGGCCAACGTCCTGACTTTC. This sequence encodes CASSLREGGANVLTF.

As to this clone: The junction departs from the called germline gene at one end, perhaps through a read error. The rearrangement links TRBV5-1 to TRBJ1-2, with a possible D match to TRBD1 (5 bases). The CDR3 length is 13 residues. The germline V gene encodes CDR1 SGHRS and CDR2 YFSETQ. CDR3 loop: CASSLVGGEGYPF. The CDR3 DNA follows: TGCGCCAGCAGCTTGGTGGGGGGAGAAGGCTACCCCTTC.

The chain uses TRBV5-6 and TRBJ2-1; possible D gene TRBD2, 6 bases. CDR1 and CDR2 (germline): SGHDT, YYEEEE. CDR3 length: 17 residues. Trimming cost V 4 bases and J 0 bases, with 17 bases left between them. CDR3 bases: TGTGCCAGCAGCCCCCCTTTGGGACTGGGCTCCTACAATGAGCAGTTCTTC. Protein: CASSPPLGLGSYNEQFF.

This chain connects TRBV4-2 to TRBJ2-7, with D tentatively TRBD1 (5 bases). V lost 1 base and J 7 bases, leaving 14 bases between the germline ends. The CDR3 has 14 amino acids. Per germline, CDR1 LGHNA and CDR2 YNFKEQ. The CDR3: CASSQAFQGEEQYF. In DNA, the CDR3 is TGTGCCAGCAGCCAAGCCTTCCAGGGTGAAGAGCAGTACTTC.

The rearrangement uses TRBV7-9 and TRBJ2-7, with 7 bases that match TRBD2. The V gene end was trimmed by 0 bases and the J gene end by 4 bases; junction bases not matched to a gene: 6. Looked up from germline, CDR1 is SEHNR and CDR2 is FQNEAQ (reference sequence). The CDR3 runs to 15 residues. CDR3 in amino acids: CASSLAGGPGYEQYF. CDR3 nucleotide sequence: TGTGCCAGCAGCTTAGCGGGAGGGCCGGGGTACGAGCAGTACTTC.

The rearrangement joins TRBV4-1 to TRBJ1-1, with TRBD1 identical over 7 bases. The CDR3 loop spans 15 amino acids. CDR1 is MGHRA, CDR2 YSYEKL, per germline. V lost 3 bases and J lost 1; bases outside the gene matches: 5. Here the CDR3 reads CASSHVRDRNTEAFF. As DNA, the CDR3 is TGCGCCAGCAGCCACGTACGGGACAGGAACACTGAAGCTTTCTTT.

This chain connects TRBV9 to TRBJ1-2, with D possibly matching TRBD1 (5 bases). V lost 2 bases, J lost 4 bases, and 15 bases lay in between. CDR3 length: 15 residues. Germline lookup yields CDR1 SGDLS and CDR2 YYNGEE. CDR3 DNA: TGTGCCAGCAGCGTCATGGGACTCACTACCTATGGCTACACCTTC. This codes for CASSVMGLTTYGYTF.

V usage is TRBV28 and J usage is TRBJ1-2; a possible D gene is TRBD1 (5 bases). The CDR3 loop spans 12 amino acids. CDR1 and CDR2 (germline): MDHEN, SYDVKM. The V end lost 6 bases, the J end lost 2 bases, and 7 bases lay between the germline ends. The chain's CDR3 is CASSTGNYGYTF. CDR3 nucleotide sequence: TGTGCCAGCAGCACAGGAAACTATGGCTACACCTTC.

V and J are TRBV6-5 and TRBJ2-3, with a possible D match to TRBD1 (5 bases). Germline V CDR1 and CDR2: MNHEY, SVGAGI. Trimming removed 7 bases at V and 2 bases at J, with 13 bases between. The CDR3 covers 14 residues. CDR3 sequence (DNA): TGTGCCAGCAAGGGCCTGGGGCTCACAGATACGCAGTATTTT. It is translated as CASKGLGLTDTQYF.

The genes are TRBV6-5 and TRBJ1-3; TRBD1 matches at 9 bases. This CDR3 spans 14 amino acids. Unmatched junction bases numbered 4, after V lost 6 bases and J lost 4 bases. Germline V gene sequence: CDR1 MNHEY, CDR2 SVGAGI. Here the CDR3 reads CASRRTGDGNTIYF. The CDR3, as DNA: TGTGCCAGCAGGAGGACAGGGGACGGAAACACCATATATTTT.

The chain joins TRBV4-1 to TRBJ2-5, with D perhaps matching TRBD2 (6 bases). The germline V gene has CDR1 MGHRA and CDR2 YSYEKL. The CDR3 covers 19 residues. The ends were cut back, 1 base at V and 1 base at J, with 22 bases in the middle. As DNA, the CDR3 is TGCGCCAGCAGCCAAGCTTGGAGGGGAGGTATCGGCCTCCAAGAGACCCAGTACTTC. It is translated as CASSQAWRGGIGLQETQYF.

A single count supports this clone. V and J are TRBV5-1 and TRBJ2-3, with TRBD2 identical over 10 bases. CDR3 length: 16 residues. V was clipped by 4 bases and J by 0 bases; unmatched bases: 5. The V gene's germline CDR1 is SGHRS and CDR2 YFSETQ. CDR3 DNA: TGCGCCAGCAGCGGACTGACTAGCGGGAGCACAGATACGCAGTATTTT. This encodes CASSGLTSGSTDTQYF.

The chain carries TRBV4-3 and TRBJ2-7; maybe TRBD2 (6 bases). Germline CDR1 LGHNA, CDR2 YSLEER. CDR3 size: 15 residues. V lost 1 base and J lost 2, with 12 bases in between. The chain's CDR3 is CASSQGLEMAYEQYF. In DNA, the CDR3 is TGCGCCAGCAGCCAAGGACTAGAAATGGCCTACGAGCAGTACTTC.

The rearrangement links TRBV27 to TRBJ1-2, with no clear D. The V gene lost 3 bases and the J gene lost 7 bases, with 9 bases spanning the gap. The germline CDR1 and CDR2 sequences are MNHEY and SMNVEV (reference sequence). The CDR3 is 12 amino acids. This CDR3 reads CASSFRNGGYTF. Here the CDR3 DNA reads TGTGCCAGCAGTTTCCGCAACGGTGGCTACACCTTC.

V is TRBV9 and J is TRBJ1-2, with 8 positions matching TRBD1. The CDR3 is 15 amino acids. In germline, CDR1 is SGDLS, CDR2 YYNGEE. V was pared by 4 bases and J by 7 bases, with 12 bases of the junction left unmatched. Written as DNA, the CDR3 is TGTGCCAGCAGCAAAGAACCTCAGGGGGCTGCTGGCTACACCTTC. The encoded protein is CASSKEPQGAAGYTF.

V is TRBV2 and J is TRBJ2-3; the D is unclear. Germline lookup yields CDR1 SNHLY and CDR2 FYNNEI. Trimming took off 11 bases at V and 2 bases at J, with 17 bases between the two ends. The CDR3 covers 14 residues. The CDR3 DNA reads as TGTGCCGGTCCTATGACTGGCAACACAGATACGCAGTATTTT. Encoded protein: CAGPMTGNTDTQYF.

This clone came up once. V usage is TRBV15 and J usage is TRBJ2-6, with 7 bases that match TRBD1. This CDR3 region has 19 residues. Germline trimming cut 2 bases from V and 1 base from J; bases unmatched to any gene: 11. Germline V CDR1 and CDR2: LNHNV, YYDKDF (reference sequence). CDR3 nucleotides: TGTGCCACCAGCAGATTACCGGGACAGAAGAGGTCTGGGGCCAACGTCCTGACTTTC. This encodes CATSRLPGQKRSGANVLTF.

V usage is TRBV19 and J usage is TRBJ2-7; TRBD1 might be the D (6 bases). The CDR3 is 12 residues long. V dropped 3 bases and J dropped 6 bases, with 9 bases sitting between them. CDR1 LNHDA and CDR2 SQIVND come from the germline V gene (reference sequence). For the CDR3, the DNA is TGTGCCAGTAGTATGAGAGGGGGCGAGCAGTACTTC. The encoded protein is CASSMRGGEQYF.

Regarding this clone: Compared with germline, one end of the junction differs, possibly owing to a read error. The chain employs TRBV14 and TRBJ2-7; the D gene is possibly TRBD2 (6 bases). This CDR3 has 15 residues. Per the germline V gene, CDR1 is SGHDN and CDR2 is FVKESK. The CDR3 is CASSQDLRDPGLLRF. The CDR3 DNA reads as TGTGCCAGCAGCCAAGATCTTCGGGATCCGGGACTTCTTAGGTTC.

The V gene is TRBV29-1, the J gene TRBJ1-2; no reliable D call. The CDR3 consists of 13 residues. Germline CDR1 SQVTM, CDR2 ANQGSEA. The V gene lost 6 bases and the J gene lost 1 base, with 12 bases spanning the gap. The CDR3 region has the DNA TGCAGCGTCCCTACCGGGGATAACTATGGCTACACCTTC. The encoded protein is CSVPTGDNYGYTF.